This is a list of T cell receptor beta chains from one sample in a study of blood T cells in healthy people across ages. TCRdb re-called the 5' RACE reads through MiXCR, storing one row per CDR3 protein. The sample shows 800,000 to 950,000 distinct CDR3 sequences, about 34% of them seen only once. Material for sequencing was blood. The source is a man between 18 and 29 years old in good health. Both conserved end residues are trimmed from each CDR3.

12,.,TRBV27,ASSLESTYNEQY
9,TRBJ1-1,TRBV12-3/TRBV12-4,ASSPYSEAF
12,TRBJ2-3,TRBV29-1,SVERVVGSDTQY
13,TRBJ2-3,TRBV6-5,ASSYSSGSSDTQY
12,TRBJ2-7,TRBV11-2,ASSAGTGVWEQY
11,TRBJ2-5,TRBV19,ASSRTKAETQY
12,TRBJ2-5,TRBV28,ASSLWSAQETQY
13,TRBJ2-5,TRBV5-1,ASNRLAGGQETQY
14,TRBJ2-5,TRBV5-1,ASSSYRDRGGDEQY
11,TRBJ1-2,TRBV10-3,AISETGADGYT
11,TRBJ2-5,TRBV12-3/TRBV12-4,ASRSSGVKTQY
12,TRBJ2-5,TRBV5-1,ASSVDVRGETQY
11,TRBJ2-5,TRBV20-1,SVRSGGRETQY
12,TRBJ1-1,TRBV4-1,ASSHPPYGTEAF
12,TRBJ1-2,TRBV3-1,ASSQRTPIYGYT
10,TRBJ1-2,TRBV30,AWRGGVRGYT
14,TRBJ2-7,TRBV4-1,ASSQVGQGTGFEQY
13,TRBJ2-3,TRBV7-2,ASSRTSGDGDTQY
13,TRBJ2-3,TRBV28,ASSRTGEGTDTQY
14,TRBJ2-2,TRBV4-1,ASSQVRQGGAGELF
13,TRBJ1-3,TRBV7-8,ASRGQGADGNTIY
10,TRBJ1-5,TRBV10-3,AISEPDQPQH